The 8 T cell receptor beta chains given below trace back to one sample, sequenced in a study of vaccination and CD4 T cells after COVID-19. Described treatment: approximately nine-day PBMC culture with coronavirus spike peptide pools or control peptides (ViraFEST assay). Antigens of these TCRs are unknown. The assay that was used to sequence DNA from cultured CD4+ T cells was the Oncomine TCR Beta short-read assay. TCRdb passed the PCR reads through MiXCR, listing each CDR3 protein once. The repertoire holds over 8,500 distinct CDR3 sequences, around 33% seen once, with more than 25% in the top ten. Sequencing used cultured CD4+ T cells from blood. The receptors here all came from a human donor with COVID-19.

The chain carries TRBV7-2 and TRBJ1-3, with D possibly matching TRBD1 (6 bases). The CDR3 extends over 15 amino acids. Germline assignment: CDR1 SGHTA and CDR2 FQGNSA. V dropped 4 bases and J dropped 0 bases, with 10 bases sitting between them. As DNA, the CDR3 is TGTGCCAGCAGCTATGACAGGATCTCTGGAAACACCATATATTTT. Protein product: CASSYDRISGNTIYF.

V and J are TRBV7-6 and TRBJ2-2; D is unclear. Trimming took 4 bases from V and 7 from J, leaving 10 bases between them. The CDR3 is made up of 13 amino acids. From germline, CDR1 is SGHVS and CDR2 FNYEAQ. For the CDR3, the DNA is TGTGCCAGCAGCTCCGCATTGGGCGGGGAGCTGTTTTTT. As protein: CASSSALGGELFF. The complete variable domain, with remaining parts taken from reference TRBV7-6 and TRBJ2-2, reads GAGVSQSPRYKVTKRGQDVALRCDPISGHVSLYWYRQALGQGPEFLTYFNYEAQQDKSGLPNDRFSAERPEGSISTLTIQRTEQRDSAMYRCASSSALGGELFFGEGSRLTVL.

V is TRBV20-1 and J is TRBJ2-5, with D perhaps assigned TRBD1 or TRBD2 (7 bases each). Trimming cost V 5 bases and J 4 bases, with 14 bases left between them. This CDR3 spans 13 amino acids. The germline CDR1 and CDR2 sequences are DFQATT and SNEGSKA (reference sequence). Here the CDR3 reads CSAPQGGRETQYF. CDR3 in DNA: TGCAGTGCTCCCCAGGGGGGGCGAGAGACCCAGTACTTC.

This clonotype appeared a few times. The rearrangement links TRBV7-2 to TRBJ1-1; the D is unclear. This CDR3 contains 13 residues. Trimming took 1 base from V and 1 from J, leaving 4 bases between them. Germline-derived CDR1 and CDR2 are SGHTA and FQGNSA. CDR3: CASSLGRNTEAFF. DNA for the CDR3: TGTGCCAGCAGCTTAGGGCGGAACACTGAAGCTTTCTTT.

This clonotype is termed medium-sized. This chain connects TRBV27 to TRBJ1-2; 8 bases match TRBD1. Germline CDR1 and CDR2: MNHEY and SMNVEV (reference sequence). The J segment lost 7 bases and the V segment lost 2 bases, leaving 3 bases of the junction unmatched. CDR3 length: 13 residues. The CDR3 DNA follows: TGTGCCAGCAGTTTAAGGACAGGGTCTGGCTACACCTTC. Translating it yields CASSLRTGSGYTF.

This clonotype was detected a few times. The chain couples TRBV6-1 to TRBJ2-7; D perhaps matches TRBD2 (6 bases). With 10 bases removed from V and 0 bases from J, the gap between germline ends came to 13 bases. Germline assignment: CDR1 MNHNS and CDR2 SASEGT. There are 13 residues in the CDR3. DNA of the CDR3: TGTGCCAACCGGGGGTACAGCTCCTACGAGCAGTACTTC. Protein: CANRGYSSYEQYF.

The chain carries TRBV5-1 and TRBJ1-2; perhaps TRBD1 as D (6 bases). The CDR3 is 13 residues long. Germline CDR1 is SGHRS and CDR2 is YFSETQ. Trimming removed 3 bases from V and 6 bases from J, with 12 bases in between. CDR3 loop: CASSWDNQHGYTF. The CDR3 bases are TGCGCCAGCAGCTGGGACAATCAGCATGGCTACACCTTC.

This chain connects TRBV5-4 to TRBJ1-6; possibly TRBD1 for D (5 bases). Germline CDR1 SGHNT, CDR2 YYREEE (reference sequence). The V and J ends lost 0 bases and 7 bases respectively, with 11 bases between them. The CDR3 spans 15 residues. CDR3 DNA: TGTGCCAGCAGCTTGGAGTCAGGGACCAATTCACCCCTCCACTTT. Its protein product is CASSLESGTNSPLHF. The full variable domain, with the rest looked up from reference TRBV5-4 and TRBJ1-6, is ETGVTQSPTHLIKTRGQQVTLRCSSQSGHNTVSWYQQALGQGPQFIFQYYREEENGRGNFPPRFSGLQFPNYSSELNVNALELDDSALYLCASSLESGTNSPLHFGNGTRLTVT.